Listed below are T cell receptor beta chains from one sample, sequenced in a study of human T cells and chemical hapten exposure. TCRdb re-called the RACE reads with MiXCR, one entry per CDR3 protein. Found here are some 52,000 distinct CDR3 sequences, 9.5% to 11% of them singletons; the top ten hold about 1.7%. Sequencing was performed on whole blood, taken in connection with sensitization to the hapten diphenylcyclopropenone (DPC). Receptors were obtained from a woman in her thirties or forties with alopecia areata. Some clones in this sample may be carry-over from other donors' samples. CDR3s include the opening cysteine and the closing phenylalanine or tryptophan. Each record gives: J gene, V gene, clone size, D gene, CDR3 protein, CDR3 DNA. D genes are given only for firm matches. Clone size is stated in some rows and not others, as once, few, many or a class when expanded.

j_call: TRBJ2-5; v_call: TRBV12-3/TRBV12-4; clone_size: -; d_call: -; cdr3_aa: CASSLEVMETQYF; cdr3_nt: TGTGCCAGCAGTTTAGAAGTGATGGAGACCCAGTACTTC
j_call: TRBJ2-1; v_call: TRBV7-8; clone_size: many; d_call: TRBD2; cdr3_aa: CASSSLPTSGTTNAQGRDEQFF; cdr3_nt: TGTGCCAGCAGCTCCCTCCCTACTAGCGGGACCACCAATGCGCAAGGACGCGATGAGCAGTTCTTC
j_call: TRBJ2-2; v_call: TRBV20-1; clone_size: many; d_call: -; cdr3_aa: CSAKGLGNTGELFF; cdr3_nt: TGCAGTGCTAAAGGACTGGGGAACACCGGGGAGCTGTTTTTT
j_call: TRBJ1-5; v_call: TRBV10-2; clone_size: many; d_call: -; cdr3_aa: CASRTGAVGNQPQHF; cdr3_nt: TGCGCCAGCAGGACCGGGGCCGTGGGCAATCAGCCCCAGCATTTT
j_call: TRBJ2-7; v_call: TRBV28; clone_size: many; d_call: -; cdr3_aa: CASSPGEYEQYF; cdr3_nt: TGTGCCAGCAGCCCAGGTGAATACGAGCAGTACTTC
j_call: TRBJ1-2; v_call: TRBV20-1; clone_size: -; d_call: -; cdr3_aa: CSAGGTLNYGYTF; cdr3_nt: TGCAGTGCTGGAGGGACACTGAACTATGGCTACACCTTC
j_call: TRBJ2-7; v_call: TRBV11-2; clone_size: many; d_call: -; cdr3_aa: CASSLLSDKSTYEQYF; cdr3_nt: TGTGCCAGCAGCTTATTGTCGGACAAAAGCACCTACGAGCAGTACTTC
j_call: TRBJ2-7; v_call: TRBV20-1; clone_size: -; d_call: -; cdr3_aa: CSAREGASYEQYF; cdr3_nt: TGCAGTGCTAGAGAAGGCGCCTCCTACGAGCAGTACTTC
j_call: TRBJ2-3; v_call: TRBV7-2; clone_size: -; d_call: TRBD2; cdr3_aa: CASSLVPLAGGSVDTQYF; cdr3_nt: TGTGCCAGCAGCTTAGTTCCACTGGCGGGAGGGTCCGTAGATACGCAGTATTTT
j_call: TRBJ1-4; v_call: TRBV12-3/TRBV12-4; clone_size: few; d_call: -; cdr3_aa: CASSLPDNEKLFF; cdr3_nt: TGTGCCAGCAGTTTGCCCGATAATGAAAAACTGTTTTTT
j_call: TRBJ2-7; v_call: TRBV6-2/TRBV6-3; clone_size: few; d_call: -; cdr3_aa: CASCRTVSYEQYF; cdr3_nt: TGTGCCAGCTGCCGGACAGTCTCCTACGAGCAGTACTTC
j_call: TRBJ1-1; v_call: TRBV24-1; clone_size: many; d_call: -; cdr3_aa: CATVPRLNTEAFF; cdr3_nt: TGTGCCACCGTTCCGCGACTGAACACTGAAGCTTTCTTT
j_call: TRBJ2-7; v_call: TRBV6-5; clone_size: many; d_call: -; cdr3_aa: CASNETGSLYEQYF; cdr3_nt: TGTGCCAGCAATGAAACAGGGTCCCTCTACGAGCAGTACTTC
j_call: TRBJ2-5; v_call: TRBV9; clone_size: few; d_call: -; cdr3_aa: CASSVLPQETQYF; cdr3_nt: TGTGCCAGCAGCGTACTGCCGCAAGAGACCCAGTACTTC
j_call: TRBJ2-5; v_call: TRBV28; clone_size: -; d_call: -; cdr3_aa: CASSLWADRGSQYF; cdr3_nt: TGTGCCAGCAGTTTATGGGCGGACCGGGGGTCCCAGTACTTC
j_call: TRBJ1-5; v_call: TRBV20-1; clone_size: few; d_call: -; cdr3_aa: CSARDSGTSNQPQHF; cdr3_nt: TGCAGTGCTAGGGATTCCGGGACCTCGAATCAGCCCCAGCATTTT
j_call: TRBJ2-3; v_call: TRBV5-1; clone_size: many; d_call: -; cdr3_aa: CASSLGQVEDTQYF; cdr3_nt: TGCGCCAGCAGCTTGGGACAGGTTGAGGATACGCAGTATTTT
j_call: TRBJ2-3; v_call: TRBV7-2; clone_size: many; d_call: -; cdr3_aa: CASSLNQGYDTQYF; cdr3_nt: TGTGCCAGCAGCTTAAACCAGGGGTACGATACGCAGTATTTT
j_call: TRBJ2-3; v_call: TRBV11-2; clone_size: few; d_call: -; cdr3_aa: CASSLGGSDTQYF; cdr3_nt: TGTGCCAGCAGCTTGGGGGGCTCGGATACGCAGTATTTT
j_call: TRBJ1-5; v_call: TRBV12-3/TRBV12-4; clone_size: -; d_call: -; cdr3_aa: CASTLPLSGMTRNQPQHF; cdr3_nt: TGTGCCAGCACTTTACCCCTCTCCGGGATGACAAGGAATCAGCCCCAGCATTTT
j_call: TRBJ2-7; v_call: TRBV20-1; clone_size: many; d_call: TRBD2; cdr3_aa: CSAVRGGDYEQYF; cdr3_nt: TGCAGTGCTGTAAGGGGAGGGGATTACGAGCAGTACTTC
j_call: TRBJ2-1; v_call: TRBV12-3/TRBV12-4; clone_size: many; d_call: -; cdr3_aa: CASRPPVGNEQFF; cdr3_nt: TGTGCCAGCCGACCTCCCGTGGGTAATGAGCAGTTCTTC
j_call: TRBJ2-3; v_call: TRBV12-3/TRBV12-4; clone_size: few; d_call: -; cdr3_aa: CASSLDQGSVTQYF; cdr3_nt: TGTGCCAGCAGCCTAGACCAGGGTAGTGTTACGCAGTATTTT
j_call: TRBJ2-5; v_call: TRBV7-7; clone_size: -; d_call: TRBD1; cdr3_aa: CASSLGTGQETQYF; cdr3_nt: TGTGCCAGCAGCTTAGGGACAGGACAAGAGACCCAGTACTTC
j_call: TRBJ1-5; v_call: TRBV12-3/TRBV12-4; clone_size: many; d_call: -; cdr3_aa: CASSLSGWAEDNQPQHF; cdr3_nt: TGTGCCAGCAGCCTCTCCGGATGGGCAGAAGACAATCAGCCCCAGCATTTT
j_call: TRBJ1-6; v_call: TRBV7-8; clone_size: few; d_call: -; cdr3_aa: CASSTSRDMGYNSPLHF; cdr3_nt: TGTGCCAGCAGCACGTCTCGGGACATGGGCTATAATTCACCCCTCCACTTT
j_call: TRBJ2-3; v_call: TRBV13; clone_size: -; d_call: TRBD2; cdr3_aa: CASSLGTSGFTDTQYF; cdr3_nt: TGTGCCAGCAGCTTAGGGACTAGCGGTTTCACAGATACGCAGTATTTT
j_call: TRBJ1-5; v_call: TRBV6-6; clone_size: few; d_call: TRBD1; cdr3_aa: CASSTRTGTQPQHF; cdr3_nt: TGTGCCAGCAGTACGCGGACAGGGACTCAGCCCCAGCATTTT
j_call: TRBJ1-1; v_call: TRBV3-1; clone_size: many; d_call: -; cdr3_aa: CASSPAYGETEAFF; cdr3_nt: TGTGCCAGCAGCCCAGCTTATGGGGAAACTGAAGCTTTCTTT
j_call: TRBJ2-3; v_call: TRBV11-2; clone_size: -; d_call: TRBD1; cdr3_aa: CASSRTDRYSTDTQYF; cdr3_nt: TGTGCCAGCAGCCGGACGGACAGGTATAGCACAGATACGCAGTATTTT
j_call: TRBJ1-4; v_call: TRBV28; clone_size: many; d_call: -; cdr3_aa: CASMMGEKLFF; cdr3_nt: TGTGCCAGCATGATGGGCGAAAAACTGTTTTTT
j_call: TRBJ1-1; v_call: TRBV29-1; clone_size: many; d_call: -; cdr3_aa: CSVDKNTEAFF; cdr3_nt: TGCAGCGTTGACAAAAACACTGAAGCTTTCTTT
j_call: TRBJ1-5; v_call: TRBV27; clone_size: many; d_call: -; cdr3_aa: CASSSAEKQPQHF; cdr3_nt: TGTGCCAGCAGTTCGGCCGAGAAACAGCCCCAGCATTTT
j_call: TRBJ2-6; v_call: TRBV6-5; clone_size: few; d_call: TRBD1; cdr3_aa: CASSYSTGSVSGANVLTF; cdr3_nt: TGTGCCAGCAGTTACTCGACAGGGTCCGTCTCTGGGGCCAACGTCCTGACTTTC
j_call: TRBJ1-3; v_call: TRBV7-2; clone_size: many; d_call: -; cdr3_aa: CASSLDSVSGNTIYF; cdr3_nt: TGTGCCAGCAGCTTAGATTCGGTGTCTGGAAACACCATATATTTT
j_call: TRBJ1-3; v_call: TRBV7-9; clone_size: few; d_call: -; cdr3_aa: CASSTSYSGNTIYF; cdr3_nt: TGTGCCAGCAGCACGTCGTACTCTGGAAACACCATATATTTT
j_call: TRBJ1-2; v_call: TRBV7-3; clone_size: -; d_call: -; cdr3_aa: CASSLYEGSGYTF; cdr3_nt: TGTGCCAGCAGCTTATACGAAGGGAGCGGCTACACCTTC
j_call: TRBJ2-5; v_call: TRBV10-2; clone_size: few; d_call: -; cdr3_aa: CASSEAETQYF; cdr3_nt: TGCGCCAGCAGTGAGGCGGAGACCCAGTACTTC
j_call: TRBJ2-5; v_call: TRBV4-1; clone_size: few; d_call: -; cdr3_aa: CASSRQGLQETQYF; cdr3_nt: TGCGCCAGCAGCCGTCAGGGGCTTCAAGAGACCCAGTACTTC
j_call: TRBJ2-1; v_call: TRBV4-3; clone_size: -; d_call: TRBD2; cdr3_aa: CASSQEKRGGYNEQFF; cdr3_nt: TGCGCCAGCAGCCAGGAGAAGCGGGGGGGGTACAATGAGCAGTTCTTC
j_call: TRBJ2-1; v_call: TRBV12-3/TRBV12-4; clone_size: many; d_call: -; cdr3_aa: CASSFRLVSYNEQFF; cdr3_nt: TGTGCCAGCAGCTTCAGACTAGTTTCCTACAATGAGCAGTTCTTC
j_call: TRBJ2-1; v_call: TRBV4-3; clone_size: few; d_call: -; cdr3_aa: CASSQAEGLRQFF; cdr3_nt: TGCGCCAGCAGCCAAGCAGAGGGGCTAAGGCAGTTCTTC
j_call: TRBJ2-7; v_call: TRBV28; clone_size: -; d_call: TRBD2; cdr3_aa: CASSFYPSGPGEQYF; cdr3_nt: TGTGCCAGCAGTTTTTACCCTAGCGGCCCGGGGGAGCAGTACTTC
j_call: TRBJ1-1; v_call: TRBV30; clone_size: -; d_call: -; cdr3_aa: CAWRGNTEAFF; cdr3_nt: TGTGCCTGGCGGGGGAACACTGAAGCTTTCTTT
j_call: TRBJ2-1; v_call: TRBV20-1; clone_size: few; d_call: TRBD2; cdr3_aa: CSARDQERLAGYNEQFF; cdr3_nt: TGCAGTGCTAGAGATCAAGAGCGACTAGCTGGGTACAATGAGCAGTTCTTC
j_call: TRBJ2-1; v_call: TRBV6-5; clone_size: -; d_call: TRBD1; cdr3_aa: CASSYTEGQGVNEQFF; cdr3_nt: TGTGCCAGCAGTTACACGGAGGGACAGGGCGTCAATGAGCAGTTCTTC
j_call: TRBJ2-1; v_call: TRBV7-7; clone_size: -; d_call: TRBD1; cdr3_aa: CASSSSNRDRVNEQFF; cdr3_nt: TGTGCTAGCAGCTCTAGTAACCGGGACAGGGTGAATGAGCAGTTCTTC
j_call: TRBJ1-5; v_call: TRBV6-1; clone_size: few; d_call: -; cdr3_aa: CASTGVNQPQHF; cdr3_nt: TGTGCCAGCACCGGGGTCAATCAGCCCCAGCATTTT
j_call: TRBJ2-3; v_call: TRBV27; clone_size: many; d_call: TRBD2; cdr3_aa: CASSLRGLEGWYF; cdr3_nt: TGTGCCAGCAGTTTACGAGGACTAGAGGGGTGGTATTTT